This T cell receptor (beta chain) originates from a study of T-cell reconstitution after alpha-beta-depleted transplantation in children listed by TCRdb under 2016. For the wider study: Using TCR repertoire profiling, the study quantitatively followed how T-cell immune reconstitution unfolded in children after TCRalphabeta/CD19-depleted allogeneic hematopoietic cell transplantation. The investigation overall reported the following: The apparently early recovery of alphabetaT-cell counts about two months after transplant reportedly depended on only several hundred rapidly expanded clones that came from non-depleted graft cells. Over the following months the frequencies of hyperexpanded clones went down, and after one year T-cell counts and TCRbeta diversity were mostly credited to newly produced T cells. In some patients, the high TCRbeta diversity seen at day 60 was put down to recipient T cells and intrathymic progenitors that had survived conditioning.

The CDR3 covers 15 residues, taking in both the cysteine and the phenylalanine. Only the CDR3 portion is preserved as DNA: 45 bases, with reading frame beginning at the first base. V is clipped by 0 bases and J by 5 bases, and the sequence between their germline boundaries is 12 bases long. From the germline V gene, CDR1 is LGHNA and CDR2 is YSLEER. The treatment or condition label for this specimen denotes: allogeneic hematopoietic cell transplantation with graft depleted of TCRalphabeta T cells and CD19 B cells. The transplant recipients were children given TCRalphabeta/CD19-depleted allogeneic hematopoietic cell grafts. This clonotype was picked up one time. Its recognized antigen is unknown. Per-nucleotide qualities are absent, and no much larger clonotype sits a single base away. Single-read evidence is weak. Library preparation used PCR. Data came from an Illumina HiSeq 2500. Molecular barcoding was employed in the preparation of TCR libraries, with unique molecular identifiers being used to normalize TCRbeta repertoire quantification. The public reads were reprocessed in TCRdb via fastp at Q25 and MiXCR, keeping in-frame beta chains. One record per CDR3 amino acid sequence lists the most common genes and DNA. The sample includes some 460,000 distinct CDR3 sequences, with 16% observed a single time. The ten largest account for 25% to 35% of the sample.

This clonotype was obtained from a boy less than two years old who had a stem cell transplant for Wiskott-Aldrich syndrome, so the T cells may come from the graft donor. The specimen comprised PBMCs, mostly from graft donor cells, sampled 360 days after TCRalphabeta/CD19-depleted stem cell transplant. This sequence uses TRBV4-3 and TRBJ2-3; the D gene assignment is ambiguous. The nucleotide sequence reads TGCGCCAGCAGCCAAGACTGGACGGGCTTAGATACGCAGTATTTT. This gives the protein CASSQDWTGLDTQYF.